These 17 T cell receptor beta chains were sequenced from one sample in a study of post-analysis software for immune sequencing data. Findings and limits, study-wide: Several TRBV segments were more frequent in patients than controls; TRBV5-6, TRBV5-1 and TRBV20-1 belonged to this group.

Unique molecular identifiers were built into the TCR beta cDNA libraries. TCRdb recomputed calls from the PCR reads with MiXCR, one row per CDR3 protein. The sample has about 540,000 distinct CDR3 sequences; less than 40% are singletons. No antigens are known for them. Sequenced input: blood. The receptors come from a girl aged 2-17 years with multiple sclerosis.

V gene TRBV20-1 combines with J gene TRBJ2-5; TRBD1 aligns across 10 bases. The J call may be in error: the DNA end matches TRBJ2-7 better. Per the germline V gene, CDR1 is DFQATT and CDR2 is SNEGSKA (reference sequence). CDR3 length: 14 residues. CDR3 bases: TGCAGTGCTTTCCGGGACAGGGGATTAAACGAGCAGTACTTC. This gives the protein CSAFRDRGLNEQYF.

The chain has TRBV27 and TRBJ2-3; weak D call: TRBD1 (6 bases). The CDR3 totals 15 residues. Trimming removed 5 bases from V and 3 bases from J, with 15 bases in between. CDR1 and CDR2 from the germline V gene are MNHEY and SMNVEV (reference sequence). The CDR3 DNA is TGTGCCAGCAGTCCCTCTGGGGGCCCAACAGATACGCAGTATTTT. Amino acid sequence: CASSPSGGPTDTQYF.

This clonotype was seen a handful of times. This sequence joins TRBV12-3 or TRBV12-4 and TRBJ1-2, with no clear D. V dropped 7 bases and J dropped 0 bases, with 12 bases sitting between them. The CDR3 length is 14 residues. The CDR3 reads CASTPSTANYGYTF. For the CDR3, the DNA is TGTGCCAGCACCCCTTCGACGGCTAACTATGGCTACACCTTC.

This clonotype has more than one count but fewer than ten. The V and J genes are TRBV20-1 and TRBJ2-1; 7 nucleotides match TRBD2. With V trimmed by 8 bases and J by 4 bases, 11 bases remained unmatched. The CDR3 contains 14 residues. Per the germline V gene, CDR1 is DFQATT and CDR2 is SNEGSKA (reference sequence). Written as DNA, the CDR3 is TGCAGTCCACAAAGCGGGAACCGATACAATGAGCAGTTCTTC. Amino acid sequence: CSPQSGNRYNEQFF.

The CDR3 nucleotides read TGTGCCAGCAGTTACGGGTATAGGGACCGGGCCTACAATGAGCAGTTCTTC. It encodes CASSYGYRDRAYNEQFF. The chain uses TRBV6-2 or TRBV6-3 and TRBJ2-1; perhaps D is TRBD1 or TRBD2 (5 bases each). The CDR3 is 17 amino acids. Germline V lookup: CDR1 MNHEY, CDR2 SVGEGT. V was trimmed by 2 bases and J by 2 bases, leaving 16 bases between them.

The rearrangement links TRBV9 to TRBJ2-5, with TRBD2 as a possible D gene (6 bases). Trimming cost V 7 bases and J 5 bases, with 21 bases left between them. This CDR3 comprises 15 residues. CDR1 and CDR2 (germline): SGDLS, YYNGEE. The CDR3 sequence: CASQRAAGDAETQYF. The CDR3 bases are TGTGCCAGCCAGCGGGCAGCCGGCGATGCGGAGACCCAGTACTTC.

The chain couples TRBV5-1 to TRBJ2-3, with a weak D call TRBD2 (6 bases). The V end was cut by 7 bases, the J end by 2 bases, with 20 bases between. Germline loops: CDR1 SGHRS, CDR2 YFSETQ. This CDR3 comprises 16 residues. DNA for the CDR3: TGCGCCAGCGCTCCCCTGCCGGCGGGAAACACAGATACGCAGTATTTT. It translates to CASAPLPAGNTDTQYF. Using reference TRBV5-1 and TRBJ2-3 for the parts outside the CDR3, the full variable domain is KAGVTQTPRYLIKTRGQQVTLSCSPISGHRSVSWYQQTPGQGLQFLFEYFSETQRNKGNFPGRFSGRQFSNSRSEMNVSTLELGDSALYLCASAPLPAGNTDTQYFGPGTRLTVL.

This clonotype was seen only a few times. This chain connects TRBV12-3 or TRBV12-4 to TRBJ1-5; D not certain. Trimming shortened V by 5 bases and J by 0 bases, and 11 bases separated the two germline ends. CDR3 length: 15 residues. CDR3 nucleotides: TGTGCCAGCAGTCCCCTAGGGAATAGCAATCAGCCCCAGCATTTT. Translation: CASSPLGNSNQPQHF.

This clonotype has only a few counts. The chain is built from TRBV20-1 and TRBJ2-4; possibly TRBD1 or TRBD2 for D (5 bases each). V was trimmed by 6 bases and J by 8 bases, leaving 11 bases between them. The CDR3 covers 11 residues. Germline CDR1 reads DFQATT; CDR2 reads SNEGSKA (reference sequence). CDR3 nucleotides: TGCAGTGCCGTGGGGGATTACATTCAGTACTTC. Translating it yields CSAVGDYIQYF.

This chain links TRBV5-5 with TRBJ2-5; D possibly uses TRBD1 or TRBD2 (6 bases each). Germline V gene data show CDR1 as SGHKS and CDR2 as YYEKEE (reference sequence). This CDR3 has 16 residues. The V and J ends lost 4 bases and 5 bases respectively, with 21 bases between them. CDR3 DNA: TGTGCCAGCAGCGGAAGGACGGGGGCGGTGGGGGAGACCCAGTACTTC. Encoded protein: CASSGRTGAVGETQYF. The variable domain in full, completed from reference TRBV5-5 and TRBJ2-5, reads DAGVTQSPTHLIKTRGQQVTLRCSPISGHKSVSWYQQVLGQGPQFIFQYYEKEERGRGNFPDRFSARQFPNYSSELNVNALLLGDSALYLCASSGRTGAVGETQYFGPGTRLLVL.

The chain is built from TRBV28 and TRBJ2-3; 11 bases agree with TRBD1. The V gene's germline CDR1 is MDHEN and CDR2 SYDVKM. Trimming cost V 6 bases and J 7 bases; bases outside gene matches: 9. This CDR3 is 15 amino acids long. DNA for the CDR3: TGTGCCAGCAGCCCACAGGACAGGGGGCTAAATACGCAGTATTTT. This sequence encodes CASSPQDRGLNTQYF.

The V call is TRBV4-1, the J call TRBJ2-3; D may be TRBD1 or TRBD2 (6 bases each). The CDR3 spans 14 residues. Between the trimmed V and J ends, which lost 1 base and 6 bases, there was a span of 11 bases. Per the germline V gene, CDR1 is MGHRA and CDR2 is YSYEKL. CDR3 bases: TGCGCCAGCAGCCAAGCGGGGGCGAGGGATACGCAGTATTTT. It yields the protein CASSQAGARDTQYF.

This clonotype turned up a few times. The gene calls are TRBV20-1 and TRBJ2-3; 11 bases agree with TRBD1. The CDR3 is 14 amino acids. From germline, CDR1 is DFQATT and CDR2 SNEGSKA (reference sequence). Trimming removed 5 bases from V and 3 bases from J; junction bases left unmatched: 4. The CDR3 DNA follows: TGCAGTGCTCCGGGGACAGGGGGGACAGATACGCAGTATTTT. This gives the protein CSAPGTGGTDTQYF.

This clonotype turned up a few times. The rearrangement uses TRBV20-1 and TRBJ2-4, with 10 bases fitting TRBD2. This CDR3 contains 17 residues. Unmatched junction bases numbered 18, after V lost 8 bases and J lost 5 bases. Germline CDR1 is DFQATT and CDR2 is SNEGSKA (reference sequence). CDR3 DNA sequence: TGCAGTCTTGGGATGAGCGGGGGGGCCGGTCGGGAAAACATTCAGTACTTC. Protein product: CSLGMSGGAGRENIQYF.

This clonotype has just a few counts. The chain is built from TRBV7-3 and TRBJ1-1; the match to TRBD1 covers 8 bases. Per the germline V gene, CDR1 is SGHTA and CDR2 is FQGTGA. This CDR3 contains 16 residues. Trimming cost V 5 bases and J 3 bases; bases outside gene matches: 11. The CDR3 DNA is TGTGCCAGCAGCCTCGGACAGGGAGGATCGTACACTGAAGCTTTCTTT. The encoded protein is CASSLGQGGSYTEAFF.

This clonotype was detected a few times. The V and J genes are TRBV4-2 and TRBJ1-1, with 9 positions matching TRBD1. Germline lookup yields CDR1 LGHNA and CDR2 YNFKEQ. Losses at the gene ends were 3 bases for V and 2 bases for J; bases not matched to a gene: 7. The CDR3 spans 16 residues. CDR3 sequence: CASSHRDRAVNTEAFF. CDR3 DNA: TGTGCCAGCAGCCATCGGGACAGGGCTGTAAACACTGAAGCTTTCTTT.

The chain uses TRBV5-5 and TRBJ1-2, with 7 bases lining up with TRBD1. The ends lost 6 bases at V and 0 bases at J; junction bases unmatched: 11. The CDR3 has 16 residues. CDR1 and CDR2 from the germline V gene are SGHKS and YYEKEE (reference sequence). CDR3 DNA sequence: TGTGCCAGCACTTTTACCGGGACAGAAACTAACTATGGCTACACCTTC. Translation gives CASTFTGTETNYGYTF.